These 22 T cell receptor beta chains came from one sample sequenced in a study of shared clonotypes between healthy human individuals. The method was immunoSEQ multiplex PCR; TCRdb's version includes in-frame clones alone and lacks a portion of them. This sample yields over 850,000 clones, of which approximately 80% are seen a single time; more than 0.55% belongs to the top ten. Material: memory CD4+ T cells from PBMCs. Subset noted: CD45RA-negative fraction. All receptors come from a man aged 18 to 30 in good health. Some clones in this sample may be carry-over from other donors' samples.

In its sample, this clone was seen once. This CDR3 is CASSQADRGYYGYTF. CDR3 DNA: TGTGCCAGCAGCCAAGCTGACAGGGGATACTATGGCTACACCTTC. The V and J genes are TRBV14 and TRBJ1-2; TRBD1 matches 8 bases. The CDR3 sequence is 15 residues long. V was pared by 1 base and J by 3 bases, with 4 bases of the junction left unmatched. Germline CDR1 and CDR2: SGHDN and FVKESK.

This clone was seen a single time. The rearrangement links TRBV7-2 to TRBJ2-5; D is unclear. Trimming removed 5 bases at V and 6 bases at J, with 13 bases between. The CDR3 contains 13 residues. Germline values: CDR1 SGHTA, CDR2 FQGNSA. The CDR3: CASSINSMKTQYF. As DNA, the CDR3 is TGTGCCAGCAGCATAAATTCGATGAAGACCCAGTACTTC.

The chain links TRBV11-3 to TRBJ2-2; 7 nucleotides agree with TRBD1. The CDR3 has 14 amino acids. V shed 5 bases, J shed 4 bases, and the junction held 4 bases outside the gene matches. Germline V gene data show CDR1 as SGHNT and CDR2 as YENEEA. The CDR3 bases are TGTGCCAGCAGCCCTGGGGACAGCACCGGGGAGCTGTTTTTT. Its protein product is CASSPGDSTGELFF. The full variable domain, with the rest looked up from reference TRBV11-3 and TRBJ2-2, is EAGVVQSPRYKIIEKKQPVAFWCNPISGHNTLYWYLQNLGQGPELLIRYENEEAVDDSQLPKDRFSAERLKGVDSTLKIQPAELGDSAVYLCASSPGDSTGELFFGEGSRLTVL.

This chain links TRBV6-1 with TRBJ1-2; the match to TRBD1 covers 7 bases. There are 15 residues in the CDR3. V was pared by 1 base and J by 1 base, with 3 bases of the junction left unmatched. CDR1 is MNHNS, CDR2 SASEGT, per germline. Here the CDR3 reads CASSEGTGDNYGYTF. The CDR3 DNA sequence: TGTGCCAGCAGTGAAGGGACAGGAGATAACTATGGCTACACCTTC.

CDR3 protein: CASSRGLSYNEQFF. In nucleotides, the CDR3 is TGCGCCAGCAGCCGCGGACTCTCCTACAATGAGCAGTTCTTC. The rearrangement uses TRBV4-1 and TRBJ2-1, with a tentative D call TRBD2 (5 bases). Germline CDR1 reads MGHRA; CDR2 reads YSYEKL. V was clipped by 4 bases and J by 0 bases, with 7 bases between them. CDR3 length: 14 amino acids.

On this clone itself: A much more abundant neighbour one base away suggests this may be a read error. Because the CDR3's place on the DNA is in doubt, the DNA is left out and the CDR3 is given as listed by TCRdb. This chain links TRBV30 with TRBJ2-7; TRBD2, as called in the table, went unchecked against the DNA. The CDR3 has 15 residues if both end residues are counted. Germline CDR1 and CDR2: GTSNPN and SVGIG (reference sequence). The CDR3: CAWTFGSGISYERYF.

This CDR3 reads CASSLRLGGTDTQYF. The DNA of the CDR3 is TGTGCCAGCAGCTTACGGTTGGGCGGCACAGATACGCAGTATTTT. The V and J genes are TRBV7-3 and TRBJ2-3, with no clear D. The CDR3 consists of 15 residues. CDR1 and CDR2 (germline): SGHTA, FQGTGA. V was trimmed by 2 bases and J by 1 base, leaving 10 bases between them.

V and J are TRBV10-3 and TRBJ2-7; D is undetermined. Trimming removed 10 bases from V and 5 bases from J, with 12 bases in between. The V gene's germline CDR1 is ENHRY and CDR2 SYGVKD. There are 11 residues in the CDR3. The CDR3 sequence is CATARDDEQYF. The CDR3 region has the DNA TGTGCCACCGCCCGTGACGACGAGCAGTACTTC.

This clone has a single count. This rearrangement joins TRBV2 to TRBJ2-7, with a possible D match to TRBD1 (6 bases). CDR1 and CDR2 (germline): SNHLY, FYNNEI. The CDR3 is made up of 14 amino acids. V was pared by 2 bases and J by 0 bases, with 8 bases between. The CDR3: CASSENRASYEQYF. The CDR3 DNA reads TGTGCCAGCAGTGAAAACAGGGCCTCCTACGAGCAGTACTTC.

The V call is TRBV6-1, the J call TRBJ1-4, with 7 positions matching TRBD1. Unmatched junction bases numbered 5, after V lost 4 bases and J lost 0 bases. In germline, CDR1 is MNHNS, CDR2 SASEGT. This CDR3 is built from 16 residues. For the CDR3, the DNA is TGTGCCAGCAGTGCGACCGGGACAGCAACTAATGAAAAACTGTTTTTT. Residues: CASSATGTATNEKLFF.

This rearrangement joins TRBV9 to TRBJ1-1; D may be TRBD1 (5 bases). In germline, CDR1 is SGDLS, CDR2 YYNGEE. The V gene lost 1 base and the J gene lost 3 bases, with 10 bases spanning the gap. The CDR3 consists of 14 residues. As DNA, the CDR3 is TGTGCCAGCAGCGTATCGGGGGGATACACTGAAGCTTTCTTT. This encodes CASSVSGGYTEAFF.

CDR3 coding DNA: TGTGCCAGCAGTGCTATTCAGGGGACGCAGCCCCAGCATTTT. Its protein is CASSAIQGTQPQHF. The rearrangement uses TRBV6-1 and TRBJ1-5, with D maybe TRBD1 (6 bases). V lost 4 bases, J lost 7 bases, and 14 bases lay in between. Germline loops: CDR1 MNHNS, CDR2 SASEGT. The CDR3 sequence is 14 residues long.

This clone appeared once. The chain links TRBV7-9 to TRBJ2-1; no firm D call. CDR1 SEHNR and CDR2 FQNEAQ come from the germline V gene (reference sequence). This CDR3 comprises 13 residues. The V gene lost 6 bases and the J gene lost 9 bases, with 15 bases spanning the gap. Written as DNA, the CDR3 is TGTGCCAGCAGACAAGTAGGGAACGGTGAGCAGTTCTTC. It codes for CASRQVGNGEQFF.

The chain couples TRBV6-5 to TRBJ1-5, with TRBD1 matching 8 bases. Germline loops: CDR1 MNHEY, CDR2 SVGAGI. After removal of 8 bases from V and 6 bases from J, the junction contained 9 bases not matched to a gene. This CDR3 spans 14 amino acids. The CDR3 DNA sequence: TGTGCCAGCTCGTTTCGACAGGGGAGTCAGCCCCAGCATTTT. Encoded protein: CASSFRQGSQPQHF.

Details on this clone: The same CDR3 is also encoded by other DNA sequences in this sample. The chain combines TRBV18 with TRBJ2-1, with D possibly TRBD2 on 5 matching bases. This CDR3 has 16 amino acids. Germline V gene data show CDR1 as KGHSH and CDR2 as LQKENI. V lost 0 bases, J lost 0 bases, and 9 bases lay in between. Here the CDR3 reads CASSPPSGSSYNEQFF. The CDR3 DNA sequence: TGTGCCAGCTCACCACCCAGCGGAAGCTCCTACAATGAGCAGTTCTTC.

This clone has just one count. The genes are TRBV28 and TRBJ2-6; D is unclear. Germline V CDR1 and CDR2: MDHEN, SYDVKM. This CDR3 spans 14 amino acids. Trimming left V 7 bases short and J 2 bases short, with 9 bases between. The CDR3 DNA is TGTGCCAGCATCCCTTCCGCTGGGGCCAACGTCCTGACTTTC. It is translated as CASIPSAGANVLTF.

V and J are TRBV5-5 and TRBJ2-5; D possibly corresponds to TRBD2 (5 bases). The DNA matches TRBJ2-7 better at its end, which makes the J call doubtful. The CDR3 extends over 18 amino acids. Germline V gene lookup returns CDR1 SGHKS and CDR2 YYEKEE (reference sequence). For the CDR3, the DNA is TGTGCCAGCAGCTTATCGATTTCCTCCGGAGGCCTGAGAAACGAGCAGTACTTC. This codes for CASSLSISSGGLRNEQYF.

The chain links TRBV6-4 to TRBJ2-2, with D perhaps matching TRBD1 or TRBD2 (5 bases each). V lost 10 bases to trimming and J lost 4 bases, with 16 bases between them. CDR1 is MRHNA and CDR2 is SNTAGT in the germline V gene. The CDR3 is made up of 14 amino acids. Here the CDR3 DNA reads TGTGCCACTTCGGGACGGTTGGGCACCGGGGAGCTGTTTTTT. Protein product: CATSGRLGTGELFF.

The chain joins TRBV28 to TRBJ2-7; 10 bases line up with TRBD1. V trimming: 6 bases; J trimming: 5 bases; junction bases outside the gene matches: 10. Germline CDR1 is MDHEN and CDR2 is SYDVKM. CDR3 length: 15 residues. CDR3 in DNA: TGTGCCAGCAGCTCCCGCGGGACAGGGGTCCACGAGCAGTACTTC. This gives the protein CASSSRGTGVHEQYF.

The rearrangement uses TRBV18 and TRBJ2-3; tentatively, D is TRBD1 (5 bases). V dropped 3 bases and J dropped 5 bases, with 12 bases sitting between them. This CDR3 spans 14 amino acids. Germline values: CDR1 KGHSH, CDR2 LQKENI. CDR3 nucleotides: TGTGCCAGCTCACCTCTCAGGGATCAAGATACGCAGTATTTT. This sequence encodes CASSPLRDQDTQYF.

This clone was counted between two and nine times. The rearrangement uses TRBV27 and TRBJ2-7; 7 nucleotides agree with TRBD2. CDR1 is MNHEY and CDR2 is SMNVEV in the germline V gene (reference sequence). Trimming cost V 5 bases and J 4 bases; bases outside gene matches: 5. CDR3 length equals 13 residues. The CDR3 sequence is CASSSAGEYEQYF. DNA for the CDR3: TGTGCCAGCAGTAGTGCGGGAGAGTACGAGCAGTACTTC.

The gene calls are TRBV18 and TRBJ1-2; D is undetermined. The germline CDR1 and CDR2 sequences are KGHSH and LQKENI. The CDR3 is 11 amino acids. V lost 6 bases and J lost 4, with 6 bases in between. The DNA for the CDR3 is TGTGCCAGCTCCCTCGGCTATGGCTACACCTTC. It codes for CASSLGYGYTF.